Only one count was recorded for the clone carrying this T cell receptor beta chain. The antigen is not known. The junction shows a germline mismatch at one end, possibly a read error. Unique molecular identifiers were in the cDNA, with template-switch universal primer binding. Each CDR3 protein gets one entry after TCRdb re-called the 5' RACE reads with MiXCR. The sample holds 1.5 million or so distinct CDR3 sequences, about 31% seen once. The germline V gene encodes CDR1 SGHRS and CDR2 YFSETQ. This CDR3 contains 14 residues. This specimen comes from a study of identical twins. Study-wide results and limits: Low generation probability was overrepresented in out-of-frame alpha sequences shared by twins.

This receptor was taken from a newborn girl in good health. The sequenced material came from cord blood. The V gene is TRBV5-1, the J gene TRBJ2-3; D may be TRBD1 or TRBD2 (5 bases each). The CDR3: CASSLTLTTGTQYF. As DNA, the CDR3 is TGCGCCAGCAGCTTGACACTGACTACAGGTACGCAGTATTTT.